The 27 T cell receptor beta chains given below trace back to one sample, sequenced in a study of blood T cell repertoires in COVID-19. The method was immunoSEQ multiplex PCR; TCRdb's version includes in-frame clones alone and lacks a portion of them. The table records roughly 180,000 clones, roughly three quarters of them present only once. The sample taken for sequencing was PBMCs or T cells enriched from blood (not recorded which). These receptor sequences come from a man aged 60 to 75 who had been exposed to COVID-19.

V and J are TRBV28 and TRBJ2-7, with TRBD2 identical over 11 bases. Trimming at V came to 10 bases and at J to 0 bases, leaving 5 bases not matched to a gene. This CDR3 spans 14 amino acids. In germline, CDR1 is MDHEN, CDR2 SYDVKM. CDR3 in DNA: TGTGCCACCATAGCGGGAGGGATCTCCTACGAGCAGTACTTC. Translated: CATIAGGISYEQYF.

The V gene is TRBV30, the J gene TRBJ2-7; 12 nucleotides align to TRBD2. The junction had 15 bases not matched to a gene; V was cut back by 5 bases and J by 7 bases. CDR3 length: 16 amino acids. CDR1 is GTSNPN, CDR2 SVGIG, per germline (reference sequence). DNA of the CDR3: TGTGCCTGGGTTAACCAAGGACTAGCGGGAAAGCGGGAGCAGTACTTC. Its translation: CAWVNQGLAGKREQYF.

Here the CDR3 reads CASSTKGQSGANVLTF. CDR3 bases: TGTGCCAGTAGTACAAAGGGACAATCTGGGGCCAACGTCCTGACTTTC. The chain uses TRBV19 and TRBJ2-6, with D tentatively TRBD1 (6 bases). The CDR3 runs to 16 residues. V gave up 4 bases and J gave up 1 base, with 11 bases separating them. CDR1 and CDR2 (germline): LNHDA, SQIVND (reference sequence).

DNA for the CDR3: TGTGCCAGCAGCTTGCCGACAGGGAGTAATTCACCCCTCCACTTT. Translation: CASSLPTGSNSPLHF. The chain employs TRBV5-4 and TRBJ1-6; 7 nucleotides align to TRBD1. The CDR3 is 15 amino acids. CDR1 and CDR2 from the germline V gene are SGHNT and YYREEE (reference sequence). The trim removed 1 base at V and 6 bases at J, leaving 4 bases unmatched.

The gene calls are TRBV24-1 and TRBJ2-1; 11 bases are shared with TRBD2. The CDR3 is 16 amino acids. Germline V lookup: CDR1 KGHDR, CDR2 SFDVKD. J was trimmed by 9 bases and V by 3 bases; bases with no gene match: 9. This chain's CDR3 is CATSDPGTSGPSEQFF. CDR3 nucleotides: TGTGCCACCAGTGATCCTGGGACTAGCGGCCCCAGTGAGCAGTTCTTC.

This clone showed up just once. This sequence joins TRBV24-1 and TRBJ2-3; TRBD2 matches at 7 bases. With V trimmed by 1 base and J by 6 bases, 6 bases remained unmatched. The CDR3 is 15 residues long. The germline gives CDR1 KGHDR, CDR2 SFDVKD. CDR3 region: CATSDFPGGTDTQYF. The CDR3 DNA reads as TGTGCCACCAGTGATTTCCCGGGGGGAACTGATACGCAGTATTTT.

The rearrangement joins TRBV5-1 to TRBJ1-5; the match to TRBD1 covers 10 bases. The CDR3 consists of 15 residues. Looked up from germline, CDR1 is SGHRS and CDR2 is YFSETQ. V dropped 4 bases and J dropped 3; count of bases not matched to a gene: 4. CDR3 sequence (DNA): TGCGCCAGCAGCCAGACAGGGGGCGTCAATCAGCCCCAGCATTTT. Its translation is CASSQTGGVNQPQHF. The entire variable domain, with the rest obtained from reference TRBV5-1 and TRBJ1-5, is as follows: KAGVTQTPRYLIKTRGQQVTLSCSPISGHRSVSWYQQTPGQGLQFLFEYFSETQRNKGNFPGRFSGRQFSNSRSEMNVSTLELGDSALYLCASSQTGGVNQPQHFGDGTRLSIL.

The CDR3 DNA follows: TGTGCCAGCAGTGGGACAAGCCGGAACTATGGCTACACCTTC. Translating it yields CASSGTSRNYGYTF. The V call is TRBV2, the J call TRBJ1-2, with D tentatively TRBD1 (5 bases). The V gene lost 4 bases and the J gene lost 2 bases, with 11 bases spanning the gap. CDR1 is SNHLY and CDR2 is FYNNEI in the germline V gene. The CDR3 is 14 residues long. The whole variable domain, remainder taken from reference TRBV2 and TRBJ1-2, is EPEVTQTPSHQVTQMGQEVILRCVPISNHLYFYWYRQILGQKVEFLVSFYNNEISEKSEIFDDQFSVERPDGSNFTLKIRSTKLEDSAMYFCASSGTSRNYGYTFGSGTRLTVV.

The J gene is TRBJ1-4, the V gene TRBV19; D remains unclear. V was clipped by 3 bases and J by 2 bases, with 10 bases between them. Germline CDR1 is LNHDA and CDR2 is SQIVND (reference sequence). The CDR3 is 15 residues long. DNA of the CDR3: TGTGCCAGTAGTATTTTTGGGGAGACTAATGAAAAACTGTTTTTT. Protein product: CASSIFGETNEKLFF.

This sequence joins TRBV10-3 and TRBJ2-1; 7 nucleotides match TRBD1. From germline, CDR1 is ENHRY and CDR2 SYGVKD. The CDR3 extends over 14 amino acids. V shed 3 bases, J shed 4 bases, and the junction held 3 bases outside the gene matches. This CDR3 is CAISDPGQYNEQFF. CDR3 DNA: TGTGCCATCAGTGACCCGGGACAGTACAATGAGCAGTTCTTC.

The chain uses TRBV21-1 and TRBJ2-2; the table names TRBD1, a call not compared with the DNA. TRBV21-1 is labeled a pseudogene. The CDR3 extends over 18 amino acids. CDR3 region: CASSIFCRVGGHTGELFF. CDR3 coding DNA: TGTGCCAGCAGCATTTTCTGCAGGGTTGGCGGTCACACCGGGGAGCTGTTTTTT.

The chain is built from TRBV9 and TRBJ1-1; D not resolved. CDR1 and CDR2 from the germline V gene are SGDLS and YYNGEE. V lost 2 bases, J lost 0 bases, and 11 bases lay in between. This CDR3 comprises 15 residues. CDR3 DNA sequence: TGTGCCAGCAGCGTTAACAGCTTCATGAACACTGAAGCTTTCTTT. This translates into CASSVNSFMNTEAFF.

The chain is built from TRBV28 and TRBJ1-1, with no clear D. The V gene lost 7 bases and the J gene lost 11 bases, with 11 bases spanning the gap. Germline values: CDR1 MDHEN, CDR2 SYDVKM. This CDR3 is 10 amino acids long. CDR3 sequence (DNA): TGTGCCAGCACTAGTAGGAGGGCTTTCTTT. Its protein is CASTSRRAFF. Based on the CDR3 plus reference TRBV28 and TRBJ1-1, the full variable domain is DVKVTQSSRYLVKRTGEKVFLECVQDMDHENMFWYRQDPGLGLRLIYFSYDVKMKEKGDIPEGYSVSREKKERFSLILESASTNQTSMYLCASTSRRAFFGQGTRLTVV.

The chain combines TRBV9 with TRBJ2-2, with D unclear. This CDR3 comprises 14 residues. The germline V and J ends were trimmed by 3 bases and 6 bases, with 12 bases remaining between them. Looked up from germline, CDR1 is SGDLS and CDR2 is YYNGEE. DNA for the CDR3: TGTGCCAGCAGCGCCCGTAGTATTGCCGGGGAGCTGTTTTTT. It is translated as CASSARSIAGELFF. Full variable domain (missing parts from reference TRBV9 and TRBJ2-2): DSGVTQTPKHLITATGQRVTLRCSPRSGDLSVYWYQQSLDQGLQFLIQYYNGEERAKGNILERFSAQQFPDLHSELNLSSLELGDSALYFCASSARSIAGELFFGEGSRLTVL.

This clone turned up a few times. The chain is built from TRBV25-1 and TRBJ1-3; D gene ambiguous. The CDR3 is 13 residues long. Germline CDR1 MGHDK, CDR2 SYGVNS. Deletions cut 4 bases from V and 3 bases from J, with 7 bases between. The CDR3 DNA reads TGTGCCAGCAGTGCGGGGAATGGAAACACCATATATTTT. Translation: CASSAGNGNTIYF.

The chain has TRBV7-2 and TRBJ2-1; weak D call: TRBD2 (5 bases). The CDR3 is 16 residues long. With 2 bases removed from V and 1 base from J, the gap between germline ends came to 12 bases. CDR1 is SGHTA, CDR2 FQGNSA, per germline. DNA of the CDR3: TGTGCCAGCAGCTTAAAATCGGGGATTTCCTACAATGAGCAGTTCTTC. As protein: CASSLKSGISYNEQFF.

The rearrangement uses TRBV7-9 and TRBJ1-6; D remains unclear. The CDR3 is 14 residues long. The germline V gene encodes CDR1 SEHNR and CDR2 FQNEAQ (reference sequence). V dropped 5 bases and J dropped 7 bases, with 12 bases sitting between them. DNA of the CDR3: TGTGCCAGCAGCCGAGGGAACGACAATTCACCCCTCCACTTT. It codes for CASSRGNDNSPLHF. The whole variable domain, remainder taken from reference TRBV7-9 and TRBJ1-6, is DTGVSQNPRHKITKRGQNVTFRCDPISEHNRLYWYRQTLGQGPEFLTYFQNEAQLEKSRLLSDRFSAERPKGSFSTLEIQRTEQGDSAMYLCASSRGNDNSPLHFGNGTRLTVT.

The chain combines TRBV19 with TRBJ1-5; 10 bases match TRBD1. Unmatched junction bases numbered 6, after V lost 6 bases and J lost 7 bases. The CDR3 has 14 amino acids. CDR1 is LNHDA and CDR2 is SQIVND in the germline V gene (reference sequence). The CDR3 DNA sequence: TGTGCCAGTAGCGGGACAGGGGAAGGACAGCCCCAGCATTTT. Translating gives CASSGTGEGQPQHF.

This clone is categorized as medium-sized. The gene calls are TRBV6-1 and TRBJ1-2, with D hard to call. CDR1 is MNHNS, CDR2 SASEGT, per germline. The CDR3 runs 13 residues. Trimming left V 2 bases short and J 1 base short, with 5 bases between. CDR3 sequence (DNA): TGTGCCAGCAGTGAACGCGTTAACTATGGCTACACCTTC. Translating it yields CASSERVNYGYTF.

CDR3 in amino acids: CASSPPATGGYEQYF. The CDR3 DNA reads TGTGCCAGCTCACCACCGGCGACAGGGGGCTACGAGCAGTACTTC. This rearrangement joins TRBV18 to TRBJ2-7, with 9 bases that match TRBD1. Germline trimming cut 0 bases from V and 3 bases from J; bases unmatched to any gene: 3. Germline-derived CDR1 and CDR2 are KGHSH and LQKENI. The CDR3 is made up of 15 amino acids.

The chain employs TRBV29-1 and TRBJ2-1, with 11 bases that match TRBD2. The V segment lost 6 bases and the J segment 8 bases; nucleotides outside the gene matches: 9. CDR1 and CDR2 (germline): SQVTM, ANQGSEA. The CDR3 extends over 14 amino acids. The CDR3 sequence is CSVVTSGSRYEQFF. The CDR3 DNA is TGCAGCGTGGTCACTAGCGGGAGTAGGTATGAGCAGTTCTTC.

This clone was seen once. The chain joins TRBV4-3 to TRBJ2-7; D is uncertain. The CDR3 loop spans 16 amino acids. CDR1 and CDR2 (germline): LGHNA, YSLEER. V shed 0 bases and J shed 4 bases, with 16 bases lying between them. The chain's CDR3 is CASSQDEWNRSYEQYF. The CDR3, as DNA: TGCGCCAGCAGCCAAGATGAGTGGAACAGAAGTTACGAGCAGTACTTC.

The V gene is TRBV3-1 (or the pseudogene TRBV3-2), the J gene TRBJ2-7, with D hard to call. Trimming removed 0 bases from V and 6 bases from J, with 9 bases in between. Germline V lookup: CDR1 LGHDT, CDR2 YNNKEL (reference sequence). The CDR3 contains 13 residues. CDR3 region: CASSQDQESEQYF. CDR3 DNA sequence: TGTGCCAGCAGCCAAGATCAGGAAAGCGAGCAGTACTTC.

The V and J genes are TRBV30 and TRBJ2-7; 12 positions match TRBD2. There are 13 residues in the CDR3. Germline CDR1 is GTSNPN and CDR2 is SVGIG (reference sequence). The CDR3 coding sequence is TGTTCCGCCTGGACTAGCGGGGACTACGAGCAGTACTTC. This codes for CSAWTSGDYEQYF.

The count of this clone is one. The chain uses TRBV2 and TRBJ2-5; 9 nucleotides align to TRBD1. Losses at the gene ends were 3 bases for V and 2 bases for J; bases not matched to a gene: 4. The germline V gene has CDR1 SNHLY and CDR2 FYNNEI. The CDR3 covers 15 residues. The CDR3 DNA is TGTGCCAGCAGTGACGGACAGGGGCGACAAGAGACCCAGTACTTC. Amino acids: CASSDGQGRQETQYF.

CDR3 sequence reads: CASSLSRDRGNSGTGELFF. CDR3 DNA sequence: TGCGCCAGCAGCTTGTCCAGGGACAGGGGAAACTCGGGCACCGGGGAGCTGTTTTTT. This chain connects TRBV5-1 to TRBJ2-2, with 10 nucleotides matching TRBD1. Trimming removed 1 base from V and 4 bases from J; junction bases left unmatched: 13. Germline V CDR1 and CDR2: SGHRS, YFSETQ. This CDR3 region has 19 residues.

This chain links TRBV27 with TRBJ1-6; 8 nucleotides align to TRBD1. Germline-derived CDR1 and CDR2 are MNHEY and SMNVEV (reference sequence). V dropped 2 bases and J dropped 11; count of bases not matched to a gene: 8. CDR3 length: 15 amino acids. The CDR3 reads CASSLDSGGRTPLHF. CDR3 coding DNA: TGTGCCAGCAGTTTAGACTCAGGGGGCAGGACACCCCTCCACTTT.